These T cell receptor beta chains were read from a single sample in a study of blood T cell repertoires in COVID-19. Assay used: immunoSEQ multiplex PCR; TCRdb lists only in-frame clones, some missing. Here the sample spans 100,000 to 150,000 clones, roughly 83% being singletons. Sequenced input: peripheral blood. Receptors originate from a woman between 45 and 60 years old with acute or convalescent COVID-19. Each CDR3 is given with its conserved first and last residue. The order of the fields is J gene, clone size, D gene, V gene, CDR3 DNA, CDR3 protein. The D gene is left open where the match is weak. Not all rows give a size; the values are once, few, many and, for expanded clones, a class.

TRBJ2-1 | . | TRBD2 | TRBV10-3 | TGTGCCATCAGTGGGGGACTAGCAGATGAGCAGTTCTTC | CAISGGLADEQFF
TRBJ1-3 | . | . | TRBV9 | TGTGCCAGCAGAGGAGGTGGAAACACCATATATTTT | CASRGGGNTIYF
TRBJ2-7 | . | TRBD1 | TRBV7-8 | TGTGCCAGCAGCTTAATGGGCGGACAGGGGTTTTACGAGCAGTACTTC | CASSLMGGQGFYEQYF
TRBJ2-1 | . | TRBD2 | TRBV7-2 | TGTGCCAGCACCGGGCGGCGGGGGGGCCCCAATGAGCAGTTCTTC | CASTGRRGGPNEQFF
TRBJ1-4 | . | TRBD1 | TRBV5-4 | TGTGCCAGCAGCAAAGGGACAGATGAAAAACTGTTTTTT | CASSKGTDEKLFF
TRBJ1-3 | . | . | TRBV2 | TGTGCCAGCAGTGAATTGACAGCCGTCTCTGGAAACACCATATATTTT | CASSELTAVSGNTIYF
TRBJ2-1 | . | . | TRBV24-1 | TGTGCCACCACCTTCGGTAATGAGCAGTTCTTC | CATTFGNEQFF
TRBJ1-1 | . | . | TRBV10-2 | TGCGCCAGCAGGGTCGGAGGGATTGGGGACACTGAAGCTTTCTTT | CASRVGGIGDTEAFF
TRBJ1-6 | . | TRBD1 | TRBV5-1 | TGCGCCAGCAGCTTGGAACAGGGGAATTCACCCCTCCACTTT | CASSLEQGNSPLHF
TRBJ2-7 | . | TRBD1 | TRBV12-3/TRBV12-4 | TGTGCCAGCAGTCTCCGACAGGGAAGCGAGCAGTACTTC | CASSLRQGSEQYF
TRBJ1-1 | . | TRBD1 | TRBV4-2 | TGTGCCAGCAGCCAATTCCTTGACAGGGAAGGCACTGAAGCTTTCTTT | CASSQFLDREGTEAFF
TRBJ2-7 | . | TRBD1 | TRBV3-1/TRBV3-2 | TGTGCCAGCAGCGACAGGGTAGGCTACGAGCAGTACTTC | CASSDRVGYEQYF
TRBJ1-2 | . | TRBD1 | TRBV6-5 | TGTGCCAGCAGGGAGGGACAGCTGAAGGGAGGCTACACCTTC | CASREGQLKGGYTF
TRBJ2-1 | . | . | TRBV5-1 | TGCGCCAGCAGCCACCCGGGAACTAGCTACAGCTCCTACAATGAGCAGTTCTTC | CASSHPGTSYSSYNEQFF
TRBJ2-7 | . | . | TRBV21-1 | TGTGCCAGCAGCAAAAAAGCGAAGACTAGAAGAGGCCTCTACGAGCAGTACTTC | CASSKKAKTRRGLYEQYF
TRBJ1-1 | . | . | TRBV4-2 | TGTGCCAGCAGCCAAGGGAACAGGAACGTAGGCACTGAAGCTTTCTTT | CASSQGNRNVGTEAFF
TRBJ2-2 | . | TRBD1 | TRBV7-2 | TGTGCCAGCAGCCCCCGGACAGGGCACACCGGGGAGCTGTTTTTT | CASSPRTGHTGELFF
TRBJ1-2 | . | . | TRBV28 | TGTGCCAGCAGTCCCCATGAGAGGTATGGCTACACCTTC | CASSPHERYGYTF
TRBJ1-1 | . | TRBD1 | TRBV6-5 | TGTGCCAGCAGTCCCCGGGACAGTAACACTGAAGCTTTCTTT | CASSPRDSNTEAFF
TRBJ1-5 | . | . | TRBV6-5 | TGTGCCAGCAGTTCTGCAAGGGGCGGACAGCCCCAGCATTTT | CASSSARGGQPQHF
TRBJ2-3 | . | TRBD2 | TRBV6-6 | TGTGCCAGCAGCCGGACTAGCGGGAAAAGCACAGATACGCAGTATTTT | CASSRTSGKSTDTQYF
TRBJ2-2 | . | . | TRBV5-5 | TGTGCCAGCAGCTTGGGCGTAAGCGGGGAGCTGTTTTTT | CASSLGVSGELFF
TRBJ2-2 | . | . | TRBV3-1/TRBV3-2 | TGTGCCAGCAGCCAAGACCGGGCAGGGGACGCCGGGGAGCTGTTTTTT | CASSQDRAGDAGELFF
TRBJ1-3 | . | . | TRBV5-5 | TGTGCCAGCAGCTTGTTAGGGGGCTCTGGAAACACCATATATTTT | CASSLLGGSGNTIYF
TRBJ1-2 | . | . | TRBV27 | TGTGCCAGCAGGTCGGGGGGCGTAGCTAACTATGGCTACACCTTC | CASRSGGVANYGYTF
TRBJ1-2 | few | TRBD1 | TRBV19 | TGTGCCAGTGACGACAGGGGCTATGGCTACACCTTC | CASDDRGYGYTF
TRBJ2-1 | . | TRBD1 | TRBV5-4 | TGTGCCAGCAGCCACCCCGGACAGGGGTACTACAATGAGCAGTTCTTC | CASSHPGQGYYNEQFF
TRBJ1-2 | . | . | TRBV5-4 | TGTGCCAGCAGCTCCGGTGACGGACTGGGCGGCTACACCTTC | CASSSGDGLGGYTF
TRBJ2-7 | . | TRBD2 | TRBV27 | TGTGCCAGCAAGAAGCGGGACCGGACGGGGGAGCAGTACTTC | CASKKRDRTGEQYF
TRBJ1-1 | . | TRBD1 | TRBV6-5 | TGTGCCGGACACCAGGGGGCTCTAACTGAAGCTTTCTTT | CAGHQGALTEAFF